The source of this TCR beta chain is a study of Ad26.COV2.S vaccination and SARS-CoV-2 variants. The treatment was: around 19 received Ad26.COV2.S at low or high dose, single or two shots; roughly five received placebo; per-sample allocation not given. Each sample was drawn 63 days after the first injection (of vaccine or placebo). Profiling relied on immunoSEQ multiplex PCR, and the TCRdb table lists in-frame clones only, not all of them. The table shows about 350,000 clones, with about 85% occurring only once. The germline V gene has CDR1 LNHDA and CDR2 SQIVND (reference sequence). Trimming stripped 3 bases from V and 8 bases from J, with 4 bases between. CDR3 length: 11 residues.

This sample comprised peripheral blood, obtained in a trial of Ad26.COV2.S vaccine versus placebo. This chain links TRBV19 with TRBJ2-2; D gene uncertain. This receptor was taken from a person aged 18-65 years who received the Ad26.COV2.S COVID-19 vaccine or a placebo. The CDR3 nucleotides read TGTGCCAGTAGTATTGTTGGGGAGCTGTTTTTT. It codes for CASSIVGELFF.